One sample yielded the 27 T cell receptor beta chains listed below, sequenced in a study of early T cells in non-severe SARS-CoV-2 infection. TCRdb recomputed calls from the 5' RACE reads with MiXCR, one row per CDR3 protein. This sample has about 80,000 distinct CDR3 sequences; 11% occur once, and the top ten carry 4.7%. Sequenced input: whole blood. The receptors shown here come from an adult who was a healthcare worker with PCR-confirmed SARS-CoV-2 infection or an uninfected control (not recorded which).

This chain uses TRBV5-5 with TRBJ1-3; D is undetermined. Germline V gene sequence: CDR1 SGHKS, CDR2 YYEKEE (reference sequence). The CDR3 covers 13 residues. V shed 0 bases and J shed 3 bases, with 4 bases lying between them. CDR3 coding DNA: TGTGCCAGCAGCTTGGCCAGTGGAAACACCATATATTTT. Translation: CASSLASGNTIYF.

The sample holds a few counts of this clonotype. CDR3 protein: CASSTWQGETQYF. In DNA, the CDR3 is TGTGCCAGCAGCACGTGGCAGGGAGAGACCCAGTACTTC. The chain combines TRBV7-8 with TRBJ2-5; perhaps TRBD1 as D (5 bases). The CDR3 length is 13 residues. Germline V gene data show CDR1 as SGHVS and CDR2 as FQNEAQ. V lost 5 bases, J lost 4 bases, and 11 bases lay in between. The full variable domain, in which reference TRBV7-8 and TRBJ2-5 provide the parts outside the CDR3, is GAGVSQSPRYKVAKRGQDVALRCDPISGHVSLFWYQQALGQGPEFLTYFQNEAQLDKSGLPSDRFFAERPEGSVSTLKIQRTQQEDSAVYLCASSTWQGETQYFGPGTRLLVL.

The rearrangement joins TRBV11-3 to TRBJ2-1; D is perhaps TRBD1 or TRBD2 (5 bases each). The germline V gene has CDR1 SGHNT and CDR2 YENEEA. Trimming removed 1 base from V and 1 base from J, with 8 bases in between. This CDR3 spans 15 amino acids. Written as DNA, the CDR3 is TGTGCCAGCAGCTTAGGAGGGGCATCCTACAATGAGCAGTTCTTC. Encoded protein: CASSLGGASYNEQFF. The complete variable domain, with remaining parts taken from reference TRBV11-3 and TRBJ2-1, reads EAGVVQSPRYKIIEKKQPVAFWCNPISGHNTLYWYLQNLGQGPELLIRYENEEAVDDSQLPKDRFSAERLKGVDSTLKIQPAELGDSAVYLCASSLGGASYNEQFFGPGTRLTVL.

This clonotype was seen a single time. The gene calls are TRBV7-2 and TRBJ1-3, with D possibly matching TRBD1 (6 bases). The CDR3 consists of 14 residues. V gave up 1 base and J gave up 2 bases, with 6 bases separating them. The germline gives CDR1 SGHTA, CDR2 FQGNSA. CDR3 amino acids: CASSLDRAGNTIYF. CDR3 sequence (DNA): TGTGCCAGCAGCTTAGACAGGGCTGGAAACACCATATATTTT.

The table lists this clonotype with many counts. The chain couples TRBV10-3 to TRBJ2-7; 10 bases agree with TRBD2. Germline V lookup: CDR1 ENHRY, CDR2 SYGVKD. CDR3 length: 14 amino acids. With 3 bases clipped from V and 6 bases from J, the junction kept 5 bases outside the gene matches. CDR3: CAISDSGGPVEQYF. DNA of the CDR3: TGTGCCATCAGTGATAGCGGGGGGCCCGTCGAGCAGTACTTC.

The chain carries TRBV10-2 and TRBJ1-2; D is uncertain. V was cut by 0 bases and J by 4 bases, with 9 bases left in between. The CDR3 totals 14 residues. CDR1 is WSHSY and CDR2 is SAAADI in the germline V gene. CDR3 bases: TGCGCCAGCAGTGAGTCGACAAGTAGCTATGGCTACACCTTC. Translating it yields CASSESTSSYGYTF.

The V and J genes are TRBV27 and TRBJ2-7, with no clear D. The CDR3 length is 13 residues. The germline V and J ends were trimmed by 3 bases and 2 bases, with 8 bases remaining between them. CDR1 and CDR2 from the germline V gene are MNHEY and SMNVEV (reference sequence). The CDR3 loop is CASSFSRTYEQYF. The CDR3 nucleotides read TGTGCCAGCAGTTTTAGCAGGACCTACGAGCAGTACTTC.

This clonotype has at least ten counts. V and J are TRBV15 and TRBJ2-7; D gene unclear. V was cut by 4 bases and J by 0 bases, with 10 bases left in between. This CDR3 is 14 amino acids long. The germline CDR1 and CDR2 sequences are LNHNV and YYDKDF (reference sequence). This chain's CDR3 is CATSNEGTSYEQYF. CDR3 DNA: TGTGCCACCAGCAATGAAGGAACCTCCTACGAGCAGTACTTC.

In this sample, this clonotype turned up once. The chain couples TRBV9 to TRBJ2-1; D might be TRBD1 (5 bases). Germline CDR1 and CDR2: SGDLS and YYNGEE. The V and J ends lost 2 bases and 3 bases respectively, with 9 bases between them. The CDR3 is made up of 14 amino acids. The CDR3 sequence: CASSVGQIYNEQFF. The DNA of the CDR3 is TGTGCCAGCAGCGTGGGGCAGATCTACAATGAGCAGTTCTTC.

V and J are TRBV14 and TRBJ2-7; D remains unclear. Germline CDR1 and CDR2: SGHDN and FVKESK. Between the trimmed V and J ends, which lost 4 bases and 6 bases, there was a span of 7 bases. The CDR3 spans 11 residues. In DNA form, the CDR3 reads TGTGCCAGCAGCCGCACTGGCGAGCAGTACTTC. This gives the protein CASSRTGEQYF. Using reference TRBV14 and TRBJ2-7 for the parts outside the CDR3, the full variable domain is EAGVTQFPSHSVIEKGQTVTLRCDPISGHDNLYWYRRVMGKEIKFLLHFVKESKQDESGMPNNRFLAERTGGTYSTLKVQPAELEDSGVYFCASSRTGEQYFGPGTRLTVT.

This clonotype was recorded a few times. This chain uses TRBV7-3 with TRBJ2-3; 14 positions agree with TRBD2. After removal of 0 bases from V and 6 bases from J, the junction contained 5 bases not matched to a gene. CDR3 length equals 17 residues. CDR1 SGHTA and CDR2 FQGTGA come from the germline V gene. The CDR3 reads CASSLTPTSGGADTQYF. The CDR3 nucleotides read TGTGCCAGCAGCTTAACCCCGACTAGCGGGGGGGCTGATACGCAGTATTTT.

This chain uses TRBV28 with TRBJ1-6; TRBD1 might be the D (6 bases). The ends were cut back, 7 bases at V and 10 bases at J, with 14 bases in the middle. The CDR3 has 13 residues. Germline V CDR1 and CDR2: MDHEN, SYDVKM. CDR3 protein: CASNTPGESPLHF. The CDR3 region has the DNA TGTGCCAGCAATACGCCAGGGGAATCACCCCTCCACTTT.

This clonotype was observed a handful of times. The rearrangement uses TRBV5-1 and TRBJ2-1, with 8 bases identical to TRBD1. This CDR3 is built from 12 residues. The trim removed 6 bases at V and 8 bases at J, leaving 4 bases unmatched. The V gene's germline CDR1 is SGHRS and CDR2 YFSETQ. The DNA of the CDR3 is TGCGCCAGCAAGGGGGACAGGCATGAGCAGTTCTTC. This sequence encodes CASKGDRHEQFF.

This clonotype was counted ten times or more. The J gene is TRBJ1-1, the V gene TRBV12-3 or TRBV12-4; 7 bases fit TRBD1. V lost 7 bases, J lost 0 bases, and 5 bases stayed unmatched. The CDR3 runs 14 residues. CDR3 nucleotides: TGTGCCAGCATTCCCGACAGGGTGAACACTGAAGCTTTCTTT. Translation: CASIPDRVNTEAFF.

The chain uses TRBV4-3 and TRBJ2-7; D possibly uses TRBD1 or TRBD2 (5 bases each). CDR3 length: 15 residues. The V end lost 0 bases, the J end lost 0 bases, and 9 bases lay between the germline ends. The germline CDR1 and CDR2 sequences are LGHNA and YSLEER. DNA for the CDR3: TGCGCCAGCAGCCAAGACGGGGACCTCTCCTACGAGCAGTACTTC. This sequence encodes CASSQDGDLSYEQYF.

This chain connects TRBV19 to TRBJ2-1; 10 bases match TRBD2. The CDR3 is 16 residues long. The germline CDR1 and CDR2 sequences are LNHDA and SQIVND (reference sequence). V trimming: 3 bases; J trimming: 7 bases; junction bases outside the gene matches: 9. CDR3 nucleotides: TGTGCCAGTAGTATCGGCGTTAGCGGGGGGCCGAATGAGCAGTTCTTC. Protein: CASSIGVSGGPNEQFF.

The V and J genes are TRBV18 and TRBJ1-5; D call uncertain. Trimming stripped 4 bases from V and 0 bases from J, with 7 bases between. This CDR3 is 14 amino acids long. CDR1 KGHSH and CDR2 LQKENI come from the germline V gene. CDR3 bases: TGTGCCAGCTCACTCGAACATAGCAATCAGCCCCAGCATTTT. This translates into CASSLEHSNQPQHF. Drawing the rest from reference TRBV18 and TRBJ1-5, the complete variable domain is NAGVMQNPRHLVRRRGQEARLRCSPMKGHSHVYWYRQLPEEGLKFMVYLQKENIIDESGMPKERFSAEFPKEGPSILRIQQVVRGDSAAYFCASSLEHSNQPQHFGDGTRLSIL.

The sample holds many counts of this clonotype. V usage is TRBV11-2 and J usage is TRBJ2-7; no reliable D call. CDR1 is SGHAT, CDR2 FQNNGV, per germline. The CDR3 spans 12 residues. V lost 2 bases and J 5 bases, leaving 7 bases between the germline ends. The chain's CDR3 is CASSLRVDEQYF. The CDR3 nucleotides are TGTGCCAGCAGCTTACGCGTCGACGAGCAGTACTTC.

This chain uses TRBV6-2 or TRBV6-3 with TRBJ1-5; TRBD1 matches 7 bases. The CDR3 is made up of 16 amino acids. V shed 8 bases, J shed 0 bases, and the junction held 10 bases outside the gene matches. Germline V lookup: CDR1 MNHEY, CDR2 SVGEGT. CDR3 in DNA: TGTGCCAGCCGTATTAGGGGGCTTAATAGCAATCAGCCCCAGCATTTT. Residues: CASRIRGLNSNQPQHF.

This clonotype has at least ten counts. The gene calls are TRBV12-5 and TRBJ2-1; the D gene is possibly TRBD2 (5 bases). Germline V gene sequence: CDR1 LGHNT, CDR2 FRNRAP. Trimming took 5 bases from V and 9 from J, leaving 11 bases between them. This CDR3 has 12 residues. In DNA, the CDR3 is TGTGCTAGTGGTACGTTGGCGGGTGAGCAGTTCTTC. The encoded protein is CASGTLAGEQFF.

DNA of the CDR3: TGCGCCAGCAGCGGGACAGGCTCCACCGGGGAGCTGTTTTTT. This translates into CASSGTGSTGELFF. The V gene is TRBV5-1, the J gene TRBJ2-2; 8 nucleotides agree with TRBD1. Germline V lookup: CDR1 SGHRS, CDR2 YFSETQ. The CDR3 extends over 14 amino acids. With 4 bases clipped from V and 4 bases from J, the junction kept 3 bases outside the gene matches.

This clonotype appeared once. The genes are TRBV9 and TRBJ2-4, with D unresolved. The CDR3 totals 13 residues. Germline CDR1 is SGDLS and CDR2 is YYNGEE. V was cut by 3 bases and J by 1 base, with 5 bases left in between. CDR3 in DNA: TGTGCCAGCAGCGGCTCGGCCAAAAACATTCAGTACTTC. Amino acids: CASSGSAKNIQYF. The variable domain in full, completed from reference TRBV9 and TRBJ2-4, reads DSGVTQTPKHLITATGQRVTLRCSPRSGDLSVYWYQQSLDQGLQFLIQYYNGEERAKGNILERFSAQQFPDLHSELNLSSLELGDSALYFCASSGSAKNIQYFGAGTRLSVL.

The chain recombines TRBV5-1 with TRBJ2-7; 7 bases map to TRBD1. From germline, CDR1 is SGHRS and CDR2 YFSETQ. The V gene end was trimmed by 5 bases and the J gene end by 2 bases; junction bases not matched to a gene: 4. This CDR3 comprises 13 residues. The CDR3, as DNA: TGCGCCAGCAGAGTGACAGGGACCTACGAGCAGTACTTC. Its translation: CASRVTGTYEQYF.

This clonotype was detected ten times or more. The J gene is TRBJ1-6, the V gene TRBV7-2; tentative D call: TRBD1 (5 bases). V dropped 5 bases and J dropped 8 bases, with 19 bases sitting between them. The CDR3 loop spans 16 amino acids. Germline V gene lookup returns CDR1 SGHTA and CDR2 FQGNSA. The chain's CDR3 is CASSPASGRVDSPLHF. CDR3 bases: TGTGCCAGCAGCCCCGCTTCGGGCAGGGTGGATTCACCCCTCCACTTT.

In this sample, this clonotype turned up many times. The gene calls are TRBV29-1 and TRBJ2-2; 7 nucleotides match TRBD2. The CDR3 consists of 14 residues. V lost 5 bases, J lost 2 bases, and 5 bases stayed unmatched. The germline V gene encodes CDR1 SQVTM and CDR2 ANQGSEA. The CDR3 spells CSVLPSGNTGELFF. DNA for the CDR3: TGCAGCGTTCTACCTAGCGGAAACACCGGGGAGCTGTTTTTT.

The chain links TRBV12-5 to TRBJ1-5; D is undetermined. Trimming pared 6 bases from V and 5 bases from J, leaving 11 bases between. CDR1 LGHNT and CDR2 FRNRAP come from the germline V gene. The CDR3 contains 13 residues. The CDR3 is CASGPSGYQPQHF. In DNA, the CDR3 is TGTGCTAGTGGCCCCTCGGGTTATCAGCCCCAGCATTTT.

As for this clonotype: At one boundary the junction diverges from the germline segment, which might be a read error. The rearrangement links TRBV20-1 to TRBJ2-7, with a possible D match to TRBD1 (6 bases). Germline lookup yields CDR1 DFQATT and CDR2 SNEGSKA (reference sequence). CDR3 length: 12 amino acids. The CDR3 coding sequence is TGCAGTGCTAGAGATCCGCCAGGGGTAACACACTTC. The encoded protein is CSARDPPGVTHF.